Below are 16 T cell receptor beta chains sequenced from a single sample in a study of PD-1 blockade in classical Hodgkin lymphoma. With no exception, relapse followed autologous stem cell transplantation in all patients, and brentuximab vedotin exposure varied. TCRdb's table, derived via immunoSEQ multiplex PCR, lists solely in-frame clones and lacks some. The repertoire consists of roughly 150,000 clones, with around 84% occurring once and the leading ten covering about 9.2%. Sequencing was performed on peripheral blood mononuclear cells (PBMCs), taken before the second cycle of nivolumab. The receptors were gathered from a human donor with classical Hodgkin lymphoma.

The chain carries TRBV4-1 and TRBJ2-7; D is unclear. Trimming removed 1 base at V and 5 bases at J, with 12 bases between. This CDR3 is 14 amino acids long. Germline lookup yields CDR1 MGHRA and CDR2 YSYEKL. This CDR3 is CASSQGTHLDEQYF. As DNA, the CDR3 is TGCGCCAGCAGCCAAGGTACCCATCTCGACGAGCAGTACTTC.

This chain links TRBV6-6 with TRBJ2-7; D not certain. V was clipped by 0 bases and J by 4 bases, with 10 bases between them. Per germline, CDR1 MNHNY and CDR2 SVGAGI (reference sequence). This CDR3 region has 14 residues. CDR3 protein: CASSYSGSTYEQYF. Written as DNA, the CDR3 is TGTGCCAGCAGTTACTCGGGCAGTACGTACGAGCAGTACTTC.

This clone has a single count. This rearrangement joins TRBV7-2 to TRBJ1-1; a weak D match, TRBD1 (6 bases). The CDR3 length is 16 residues. Germline V lookup: CDR1 SGHTA, CDR2 FQGNSA. V was cut by 5 bases and J by 5 bases, with 21 bases left in between. This chain's CDR3 is CASSPRAGALGTEAFF. The DNA of the CDR3 is TGTGCCAGCAGCCCCAGGGCAGGGGCCCTAGGAACTGAAGCTTTCTTT.

The J gene is TRBJ2-7, the V gene TRBV27, with D uncertain. V lost 8 bases to trimming and J lost 3 bases, with 17 bases between them. Germline CDR1 and CDR2: MNHEY and SMNVEV (reference sequence). The CDR3 is 14 amino acids. DNA of the CDR3: TGTGCCAGCGGGGTAGACCCACGAATCTACGAGCAGTACTTC. The encoded protein is CASGVDPRIYEQYF.

The chain links TRBV27 to TRBJ1-5; 7 bases agree with TRBD1. Looked up from germline, CDR1 is MNHEY and CDR2 is SMNVEV (reference sequence). The trim removed 0 bases at V and 1 base at J, leaving 3 bases unmatched. The CDR3 is 16 residues long. CDR3 region: CASSLSQQGSNQPQHF. CDR3 bases: TGTGCCAGCAGTTTATCCCAACAGGGGAGCAATCAGCCCCAGCATTTT.

The genes are TRBV5-1 and TRBJ1-4; maybe TRBD1 (5 bases). The CDR3 is 15 residues long. Between the trimmed V and J ends, which lost 4 bases and 7 bases, there was a span of 17 bases. Germline V CDR1 and CDR2: SGHRS, YFSETQ. The CDR3 loop is CASSPSGGPSEKLFF. The CDR3 bases are TGCGCCAGCAGCCCCTCGGGGGGACCAAGTGAAAAACTGTTTTTT.

This chain connects TRBV10-2 to TRBJ2-5, with D possibly being TRBD1 or TRBD2 (6 bases each). Trimming stripped 0 bases from V and 5 bases from J, with 13 bases between. Germline V gene lookup returns CDR1 WSHSY and CDR2 SAAADI. The CDR3 contains 15 residues. CDR3 amino acids: CASSESGGALETQYF. CDR3 coding DNA: TGCGCCAGCAGTGAGTCCGGGGGCGCATTGGAGACCCAGTACTTC.

V gene TRBV28 combines with J gene TRBJ2-7; D unresolved. Between the trimmed V and J ends, which lost 1 base and 2 bases, there was a span of 12 bases. Germline lookup yields CDR1 MDHEN and CDR2 SYDVKM. This CDR3 is built from 15 residues. The DNA of the CDR3 is TGTGCCAGCAGTTTATCCGCGCAACCAACCTACGAGCAGTACTTC. As protein: CASSLSAQPTYEQYF.

This clone is a singleton in its sample. The chain has TRBV9 and TRBJ1-4; 8 bases agree with TRBD1. Germline V gene data show CDR1 as SGDLS and CDR2 as YYNGEE. The CDR3 spans 19 residues. V lost 0 bases, J lost 0 bases, and 10 bases stayed unmatched. The CDR3 loop is CASSVGPGTGIPTNEKLFF. The CDR3 DNA reads as TGTGCCAGCAGCGTAGGTCCCGGGACAGGAATCCCAACTAATGAAAAACTGTTTTTT.

V gene TRBV9 combines with J gene TRBJ2-1; TRBD2 matches 8 bases. V was pared by 4 bases and J by 6 bases, with 9 bases of the junction left unmatched. The CDR3 is made up of 15 amino acids. Germline assignment: CDR1 SGDLS and CDR2 YYNGEE. The CDR3 here is CASSPFSTSANEQFF. CDR3 coding DNA: TGTGCCAGCAGCCCCTTTTCGACTAGCGCCAATGAGCAGTTCTTC.

V and J are TRBV6-5 and TRBJ1-6; D unresolved. Trimming removed 2 bases at V and 9 bases at J, with 14 bases between. Germline-derived CDR1 and CDR2 are MNHEY and SVGAGI. The CDR3 extends over 15 amino acids. The CDR3 DNA is TGTGCCAGCAGTTACGGCGGAGGAGGCAGTTCACCCCTCCACTTT. Translation: CASSYGGGGSSPLHF.

This clone came up a few times. V usage is TRBV6-5 and J usage is TRBJ1-1; D perhaps matches TRBD1 (5 bases). This CDR3 is built from 16 residues. Germline CDR1 and CDR2: MNHEY and SVGAGI. Deletions cut 4 bases from V and 0 bases from J, with 15 bases between. The CDR3 protein is CASSLIPGTVNTEAFF. The CDR3 DNA sequence: TGTGCCAGCAGTTTAATTCCCGGGACGGTGAACACTGAAGCTTTCTTT.

V and J are TRBV6-6 and TRBJ1-6, with D perhaps matching TRBD1 (6 bases). The CDR3 runs to 15 residues. Germline loops: CDR1 MNHNY, CDR2 SVGAGI (reference sequence). Between the trimmed V and J ends, which lost 5 bases and 3 bases, there was a span of 11 bases. The CDR3 DNA reads as TGTGCCAGCAGTCTTGGACAGATCTATAATTCACCCCTCCACTTT. Amino acids: CASSLGQIYNSPLHF.

V usage is TRBV7-8 and J usage is TRBJ1-4, with D unresolved. The CDR3 runs 17 residues. Germline V gene data show CDR1 as SGHVS and CDR2 as FQNEAQ. Trimming cost V 7 bases and J 4 bases, with 22 bases left between them. The CDR3 sequence is CASTHSPRTDRNEKLFF. The CDR3 DNA reads as TGTGCCAGCACCCATAGCCCGCGGACCGACCGTAATGAAAAACTGTTTTTT.

In the case of this clone: The same CDR3 is also encoded by other DNA sequences in this sample. The chain joins TRBV6-5 to TRBJ2-7; the match to TRBD1 covers 11 bases. V was pared by 7 bases and J by 4 bases, with 6 bases of the junction left unmatched. The CDR3 totals 14 residues. The germline CDR1 and CDR2 sequences are MNHEY and SVGAGI. The CDR3: CASTTGTGGYEQYF. Here the CDR3 DNA reads TGTGCCAGCACAACCGGGACAGGGGGTTACGAGCAGTACTTC.

V usage is TRBV27 and J usage is TRBJ2-3; 13 bases map to TRBD2. The CDR3 has 16 residues. CDR1 is MNHEY, CDR2 SMNVEV, per germline (reference sequence). The V gene end was trimmed by 5 bases and the J gene end by 3 bases; junction bases not matched to a gene: 5. The CDR3 sequence: CASSLRLAGGTDTQYF. The DNA of the CDR3 is TGTGCCAGCAGTCTAAGACTAGCGGGGGGAACAGATACGCAGTATTTT.